The 20 T cell receptor beta chains presented below share a single source sample, sequenced in a study of blood T cells in healthy people across ages. PCR was performed a second time for about 7 to 12 cycles using a sample-barcoded 5' primer and a J-beta primer mix. Using its own MiXCR run on the 5' RACE reads, TCRdb lists one record per CDR3 protein. The table includes fewer than 2 million distinct CDR3 sequences, 30% to 40% detected once. The specimen sequenced was blood. The receptors stem from a human donor in good health.

The gene calls are TRBV7-2 and TRBJ2-1; D call uncertain. Between the trimmed V and J ends, which lost 5 bases and 1 base, there was a span of 12 bases. The CDR3 runs 15 residues. Germline CDR1 reads SGHTA; CDR2 reads FQGNSA. CDR3 sequence reads: CASSQDRTSYNEQFF. The CDR3 nucleotides read TGTGCCAGCAGCCAGGACCGGACGTCCTACAATGAGCAGTTCTTC.

This clonotype was detected only a few times. J is TRBJ2-1 and V is TRBV5-5; TRBD2 matches 8 bases. V lost 0 bases to trimming and J lost 4 bases; unmatched junction nucleotides: 6. Germline loops: CDR1 SGHKS, CDR2 YYEKEE (reference sequence). The CDR3 runs 16 residues. CDR3 sequence (DNA): TGTGCCAGCAGCTTGGTCGGGGGGGCCTTTTACAATGAGCAGTTCTTC. Translated: CASSLVGGAFYNEQFF.

Only a few counts were recorded for this clonotype. This chain uses TRBV20-1 with TRBJ2-3; D is ambiguous. CDR1 and CDR2 from the germline V gene are DFQATT and SNEGSKA (reference sequence). V shed 5 bases and J shed 6 bases, with 9 bases lying between them. CDR3 length equals 11 residues. The CDR3, as DNA: TGCAGTGCTCTTTTCGTGGATACGCAGTATTTT. Its protein product is CSALFVDTQYF.

The genes are TRBV11-1 and TRBJ2-4, with TRBD2 matching over 7 bases. The tail of the sequence fits TRBJ2-7 better, so the J call may be wrong. The CDR3 covers 17 residues. Germline V gene lookup returns CDR1 SGHAT and CDR2 FQDESV (reference sequence). CDR3 nucleotide sequence: TGTGCCAGCAGCCCAAGAAGAATAGGCGGGGGCTCCTACGAGCAGTACTTC. Protein sequence: CASSPRRIGGGSYEQYF.

The V gene is TRBV2, the J gene TRBJ1-1, with a possible D match to TRBD1 (5 bases). The length of the CDR3 is 14 residues. Germline V gene data show CDR1 as SNHLY and CDR2 as FYNNEI. V lost 7 bases and J 0 bases, leaving 12 bases between the germline ends. The CDR3 here is CASTPTEMNTEAFF. In nucleotides, the CDR3 is TGTGCCAGCACCCCGACAGAGATGAACACTGAAGCTTTCTTT. Together with reference TRBV2 and TRBJ1-1, the CDR3 gives the full variable domain: EPEVTQTPSHQVTQMGQEVILRCVPISNHLYFYWYRQILGQKVEFLVSFYNNEISEKSEIFDDQFSVERPDGSNFTLKIRSTKLEDSAMYFCASTPTEMNTEAFFGQGTRLTVV.

This clonotype has only one observation. A read error may account for a junction end that differs from germline. This rearrangement joins TRBV9 to TRBJ2-2; TRBD1 or TRBD2 may be the D gene (5 bases each). Looked up from germline, CDR1 is SGDLS and CDR2 is YYNGEE. The CDR3 covers 14 residues. The CDR3 nucleotides read TGTGCCGGCAGCGTAGCGCAGGGTTCCGGGGAGCTGTTTTTT. It specifies CAGSVAQGSGELFF.

This clonotype was seen a handful of times. V usage is TRBV15 and J usage is TRBJ2-5, with 7 bases identical to TRBD2. This CDR3 contains 16 residues. Germline values: CDR1 LNHNV, CDR2 YYDKDF (reference sequence). The V and J ends lost 6 bases and 2 bases, in that order; junction bases with no gene match: 12. CDR3 nucleotides: TGTGCCACCAGAATCTTGGGCGGGGGTCAGCAAGAGACCCAGTACTTC. This gives the protein CATRILGGGQQETQYF.

Turning to this clonotype: Germline and junction disagree at one end, which may indicate a read error. V and J are TRBV7-2 and TRBJ2-4, with 8 bases aligning to TRBD2. The J call may be wrong; the DNA end is better matched by TRBJ2-7. Germline lookup yields CDR1 SGHTA and CDR2 FQGNSA. The CDR3 is 15 residues long. The CDR3 sequence: CASSLEAGALYEQYF. DNA of the CDR3: TGTGCCAGCAGTTTAGAAGCGGGGGCCCTATACGAGCAGTACTTC.

The rearrangement links TRBV20-1 to TRBJ2-7; a weak D match, TRBD1 (7 bases). V lost 4 bases and J 3 bases, leaving 13 bases between the germline ends. The CDR3 contains 13 residues. Looked up from germline, CDR1 is DFQATT and CDR2 is SNEGSKA (reference sequence). The CDR3 sequence: CSAKTGTLYEQYF. The CDR3 DNA sequence: TGCAGTGCTAAGACAGGGACTCTCTACGAGCAGTACTTC.

The chain combines TRBV7-6 with TRBJ2-6, with no clear D. CDR3 length: 15 amino acids. In germline, CDR1 is SGHVS, CDR2 FNYEAQ. V lost 5 bases to trimming and J lost 0 bases, with 8 bases between them. The DNA for the CDR3 is TGTGCCAGCAGCCCTCCTTTCTCTGGGGCCAACGTCCTGACTTTC. It specifies CASSPPFSGANVLTF.

J is TRBJ2-7 and V is TRBV4-3; 10 bases map to TRBD2. V gave up 3 bases and J gave up 2 bases; unmatched junction bases: 7. This CDR3 region has 16 residues. Germline V gene lookup returns CDR1 LGHNA and CDR2 YSLEER. The DNA for the CDR3 is TGCGCCAGCAGCCAGCTCGCTAGCGGGGGCCCCTACGAGCAGTACTTC. It encodes CASSQLASGGPYEQYF.

This chain uses TRBV20-1 with TRBJ2-1; TRBD1 matches at 8 bases. The V gene end was trimmed by 3 bases and the J gene end by 6 bases; junction bases not matched to a gene: 7. The CDR3 consists of 14 residues. Germline loops: CDR1 DFQATT, CDR2 SNEGSKA (reference sequence). The CDR3 sequence is CSASSPGGFNEQFF. The CDR3 DNA sequence: TGCAGTGCTAGTAGTCCAGGGGGCTTCAATGAGCAGTTCTTC.

This chain connects TRBV20-1 to TRBJ1-3; D remains ambiguous. The CDR3 is 16 amino acids. With 2 bases removed from V and 2 bases from J, the gap between germline ends came to 16 bases. The germline CDR1 and CDR2 sequences are DFQATT and SNEGSKA (reference sequence). The CDR3 DNA reads as TGCAGTGCTAGACCACTACACCGGCTGGCTGGAAACACCATATATTTT. Protein: CSARPLHRLAGNTIYF.

A few counts support this clonotype. The chain carries TRBV4-1 and TRBJ1-4; D is perhaps TRBD1 (5 bases). The CDR3 has 14 amino acids. V was shortened by 4 bases and J by 8 bases, with 14 bases between the two germline ends. From germline, CDR1 is MGHRA and CDR2 YSYEKL. CDR3 DNA: TGCGCCAGCAGCCGCGGGATCCGGGGGGAAAAACTGTTTTTT. Encoded protein: CASSRGIRGEKLFF.

This sequence joins TRBV10-3 and TRBJ2-5; the match to TRBD1 covers 12 bases. V trimming: 6 bases; J trimming: 5 bases; junction bases outside the gene matches: 7. Germline V gene sequence: CDR1 ENHRY, CDR2 SYGVKD. The length of the CDR3 is 15 residues. The CDR3 DNA reads as TGTGCCATCAGCCCTGGGACAGGGGGCGGGGAGACCCAGTACTTC. This codes for CAISPGTGGGETQYF.

The chain links TRBV9 to TRBJ2-1; 8 nucleotides align to TRBD2. This CDR3 comprises 16 residues. The germline V gene has CDR1 SGDLS and CDR2 YYNGEE. The J segment lost 9 bases and the V segment lost 0 bases, leaving 11 bases of the junction unmatched. This CDR3 is CASSVVAGGTPSEQFF. The CDR3 DNA is TGTGCCAGCAGCGTAGTGGCGGGGGGAACACCCAGTGAGCAGTTCTTC.

There are many counts of this clonotype. The rearrangement uses TRBV6-4 and TRBJ2-7; 7 positions agree with TRBD1. The CDR3 loop spans 13 amino acids. The ends lost 2 bases at V and 6 bases at J; junction bases unmatched: 4. Germline CDR1 and CDR2: MRHNA and SNTAGT. CDR3 sequence: CASSDEQGSEQYF. In DNA form, the CDR3 reads TGTGCCAGCAGTGACGAACAGGGGAGCGAGCAGTACTTC.

This clonotype occurred a few times. The chain joins TRBV20-1 to TRBJ2-7, with TRBD2 matching 8 bases. Germline V CDR1 and CDR2: DFQATT, SNEGSKA (reference sequence). The CDR3 runs to 15 residues. Trimming at V came to 0 bases and at J to 5 bases, leaving 9 bases not matched to a gene. The CDR3, as DNA: TGCAGTGCTAGAGATCCGGGAGGGGGGAGACACGAGCAGTACTTC. Its translation is CSARDPGGGRHEQYF.

The chain joins TRBV29-1 to TRBJ2-7; D ambiguous. The V gene's germline CDR1 is SQVTM and CDR2 ANQGSEA. The germline V and J ends were trimmed by 7 bases and 2 bases, with 15 bases remaining between them. There are 13 residues in the CDR3. Here the CDR3 DNA reads TGCAGCGCTCTTCGGAACGGGCCCTACGAGCAGTACTTC. Amino acid sequence: CSALRNGPYEQYF.

This clonotype has more than one count but fewer than ten. The gene calls are TRBV6-2 or TRBV6-3 and TRBJ2-7; 11 bases fit TRBD1. This CDR3 has 13 residues. Germline trimming cut 10 bases from V and 5 bases from J; bases unmatched to any gene: 7. The germline CDR1 and CDR2 sequences are MNHEY and SVGEGT. This CDR3 reads CATGRTGGHEQYF. Written as DNA, the CDR3 is TGTGCCACCGGGCGGACAGGGGGCCACGAGCAGTACTTC.